This T cell receptor (beta chain) was documented in a study of T cells expressing NK-cell markers. TCRdb reprocessed the 5' RACE reads and keeps a single row for each CDR3 protein, giving no DNA. There are fewer than 400,000 distinct CDR3 sequences in the sample, with 5% to 5.5% held by the top ten. There are 13 residues in the CDR3. Germline V CDR1 and CDR2: SNHLY, FYNNEI. This TCR derives from a man aged 18 to 69 in good health. The chain links TRBV2 to TRBJ1-1; TCRdb gives TRBD1 as the D gene, but with no DNA this cannot be confirmed. The sample was blood T cells: a sorted CD56 or NKG2C T cell subset, CD4+ or CD8+ T cells, or bulk PBMC T cells (not recorded which). The CDR3 sequence is CASLGQGASEAFF.